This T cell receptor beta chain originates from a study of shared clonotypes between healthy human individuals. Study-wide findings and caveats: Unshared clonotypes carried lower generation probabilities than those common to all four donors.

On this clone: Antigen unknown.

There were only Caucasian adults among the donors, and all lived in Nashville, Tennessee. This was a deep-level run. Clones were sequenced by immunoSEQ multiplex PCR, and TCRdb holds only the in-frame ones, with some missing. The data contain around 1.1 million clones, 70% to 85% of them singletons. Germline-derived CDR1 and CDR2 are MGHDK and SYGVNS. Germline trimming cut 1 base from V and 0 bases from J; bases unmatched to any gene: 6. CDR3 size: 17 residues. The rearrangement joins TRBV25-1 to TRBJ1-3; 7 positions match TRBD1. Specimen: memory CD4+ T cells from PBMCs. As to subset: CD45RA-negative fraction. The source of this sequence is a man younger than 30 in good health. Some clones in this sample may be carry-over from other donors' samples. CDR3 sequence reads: CASSESNRGYSGNTIYF. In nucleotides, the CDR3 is TGTGCCAGCAGTGAATCCAACAGGGGCTACTCTGGAAACACCATATATTTT.